Shown below are 29 T cell receptor beta chains from a single sample sequenced in a study of T cells in tumors after PD-1 blockade. Assay: immunoSEQ multiplex PCR; the TCRdb copy retains only in-frame clones and omits some. This table has fewer than 40,000 clones, roughly 73% appearing once. This specimen was PBMCs, taken after anti-PD-1 treatment. These TCRs come from a human donor with basal cell carcinoma.

J is TRBJ2-7 and V is TRBV7-5; TRBD1, the table's D call, was not compared with the DNA. TRBV7-5 is a recognized pseudogene. This CDR3 comprises 12 residues. The CDR3 protein is CVRSTRTAEQYF. CDR3 DNA: TGTGTCAGAAGCACTAGGACAGCCGAGCAGTACTTC.

This rearrangement joins TRBV19 to TRBJ2-7; 10 bases match TRBD1. There are 14 residues in the CDR3. Germline V lookup: CDR1 LNHDA, CDR2 SQIVND (reference sequence). V was clipped by 10 bases and J by 4 bases; unmatched bases: 10. CDR3 loop: CATTGTGERYEQYF. In DNA form, the CDR3 reads TGTGCCACCACGGGGACAGGGGAGAGGTACGAGCAGTACTTC.

The rearrangement joins TRBV28 to TRBJ2-7; D gene unclear. Germline V CDR1 and CDR2: MDHEN, SYDVKM. Trimming stripped 2 bases from V and 4 bases from J, with 18 bases between. The length of the CDR3 is 16 residues. The CDR3 loop reads CASSLKGRRSFYEQYF. The CDR3 nucleotides are TGTGCCAGCAGTTTAAAGGGCAGGCGCTCCTTTTACGAGCAGTACTTC.

The genes are TRBV7-9 and TRBJ2-1; D not resolved. The V and J ends lost 3 bases and 6 bases respectively, with 3 bases between them. The CDR3 length is 11 residues. CDR1 is SEHNR, CDR2 FQNEAQ, per germline (reference sequence). CDR3 sequence reads: CASSFGNEQFF. The CDR3 DNA reads as TGTGCCAGCAGCTTCGGCAATGAGCAGTTCTTC.

This chain links TRBV7-9 with TRBJ2-1; D not resolved. V lost 1 base and J lost 6, with 10 bases in between. This CDR3 has 14 amino acids. Germline lookup yields CDR1 SEHNR and CDR2 FQNEAQ (reference sequence). This CDR3 is CASSLVGAGNEQFF. The DNA of the CDR3 is TGTGCCAGCAGCTTAGTTGGCGCCGGCAATGAGCAGTTCTTC.

V is TRBV14 and J is TRBJ1-2; perhaps TRBD1 as D (6 bases). The CDR3 runs to 15 residues. Germline loops: CDR1 SGHDN, CDR2 FVKESK. Between the trimmed V and J ends, which lost 3 bases and 2 bases, there was a span of 13 bases. Written as DNA, the CDR3 is TGTGCCAGCAGCCAGGACGGGGGCTACAACTATGGCTACACCTTC. It translates to CASSQDGGYNYGYTF.

This clone appeared a few times. The chain employs TRBV7-9 and TRBJ2-7; 9 bases line up with TRBD2. The CDR3 runs to 16 residues. V shed 2 bases, J shed 5 bases, and the junction held 10 bases outside the gene matches. From germline, CDR1 is SEHNR and CDR2 FQNEAQ (reference sequence). DNA for the CDR3: TGTGCCAGCAGCTTAATTCTGGCGGGAGGGCCAGACGAGCAGTACTTC. As protein: CASSLILAGGPDEQYF.

This clone occurred a few times. The chain combines TRBV10-2 with TRBJ2-1; TRBD2 aligns across 7 bases. V shed 4 bases and J 3 bases; nucleotides not matched to a gene: 3. The CDR3 contains 14 residues. Germline assignment: CDR1 WSHSY and CDR2 SAAADI. The CDR3 region is CASSGTSVYNEQFF. The CDR3 DNA is TGCGCCAGCAGTGGAACTAGCGTCTACAATGAGCAGTTCTTC.

This chain connects TRBV7-9 to TRBJ2-7; TRBD2 matches 9 bases. CDR3 length: 13 amino acids. The germline CDR1 and CDR2 sequences are SEHNR and FQNEAQ (reference sequence). The V gene end was trimmed by 6 bases and the J gene end by 6 bases; junction bases not matched to a gene: 6. The CDR3 DNA reads as TGTGCCAGCAGGGCTAGCGGGGCGGGCGAGCAGTACTTC. It specifies CASRASGAGEQYF.

The rearrangement links TRBV12-3 or TRBV12-4 to TRBJ1-5, with a weak D call TRBD1 (6 bases). The CDR3 runs to 13 residues. V was trimmed by 8 bases and J by 8 bases, leaving 16 bases between them. CDR3 amino acids: CASGPFGGEPQHF. CDR3 nucleotides: TGTGCCAGCGGTCCTTTCGGGGGCGAGCCCCAGCATTTT.

The genes are TRBV11-3 and TRBJ2-4; no clear D. The CDR3 spans 14 residues. V gave up 1 base and J gave up 0 bases, with 4 bases separating them. From germline, CDR1 is SGHNT and CDR2 YENEEA. CDR3 protein: CASSLVRAKNIQYF. The CDR3 DNA is TGTGCCAGCAGCTTAGTTCGAGCCAAAAACATTCAGTACTTC.

The J gene is TRBJ2-7, the V gene TRBV6-5; D may be TRBD1 (5 bases). Germline CDR1 MNHEY, CDR2 SVGAGI. Deletions cut 6 bases from V and 2 bases from J, with 14 bases between. This CDR3 region has 14 residues. The CDR3 DNA reads TGTGCCAGCAGAGAGATCAGGACAACCTACGAGCAGTACTTC. Translation: CASREIRTTYEQYF.

J is TRBJ2-5 and V is TRBV10-3, with 7 nucleotides matching TRBD2. In germline, CDR1 is ENHRY, CDR2 SYGVKD. The trim removed 2 bases at V and 3 bases at J, leaving 6 bases unmatched. The CDR3 is made up of 15 amino acids. CDR3 amino acids: CAISEGLGGEETQYF. The CDR3 nucleotides read TGTGCCATCAGTGAGGGTCTGGGGGGGGAAGAGACCCAGTACTTC.

The rearrangement uses TRBV9 and TRBJ1-6, with D possibly TRBD1 on 6 matching bases. V was cut by 3 bases and J by 0 bases, with 16 bases left in between. This CDR3 comprises 18 residues. Germline CDR1 and CDR2: SGDLS and YYNGEE. CDR3 sequence: CASSAQGGGFSYNSPLHF. The CDR3, as DNA: TGTGCCAGCAGCGCACAGGGTGGGGGGTTCTCCTATAATTCACCCCTCCACTTT. Looking up the rest from reference TRBV9 and TRBJ1-6 gives the full variable domain: DSGVTQTPKHLITATGQRVTLRCSPRSGDLSVYWYQQSLDQGLQFLIQYYNGEERAKGNILERFSAQQFPDLHSELNLSSLELGDSALYFCASSAQGGGFSYNSPLHFGNGTRLTVT.

The chain links TRBV29-1 to TRBJ2-1, with D possibly called TRBD1 or TRBD2 (5 bases each). Between the trimmed V and J ends, which lost 0 bases and 7 bases, there was a span of 7 bases. The CDR3 runs 12 residues. Looked up from germline, CDR1 is SQVTM and CDR2 is ANQGSEA. The DNA for the CDR3 is TGCAGCGTTGAAGATTGGGGGAATGAGCAGTTCTTC. Translating gives CSVEDWGNEQFF.

The chain combines TRBV7-6 with TRBJ1-6; D might be TRBD1 (5 bases). V lost 5 bases, J lost 4 bases, and 9 bases lay in between. Germline V CDR1 and CDR2: SGHVS, FNYEAQ. The CDR3 runs to 14 residues. The CDR3 DNA reads TGTGCCAGCAGCCCCCAGGGTTATAATTCACCCCTCCACTTT. Its translation: CASSPQGYNSPLHF.

This clone was counted only a few times. The chain has TRBV19 and TRBJ1-5; D uncertain. Germline V CDR1 and CDR2: LNHDA, SQIVND (reference sequence). This CDR3 spans 15 amino acids. Between the trimmed V and J ends, which lost 10 bases and 9 bases, there was a span of 25 bases. This CDR3 reads CATTPAASRQAPQHF. The CDR3 DNA sequence: TGTGCCACTACACCCGCGGCTTCTCGGCAAGCGCCCCAGCATTTT.

This chain uses TRBV7-9 with TRBJ1-1; D gene ambiguous. Between the trimmed V and J ends, which lost 2 bases and 2 bases, there was a span of 9 bases. Germline V gene lookup returns CDR1 SEHNR and CDR2 FQNEAQ (reference sequence). This CDR3 contains 14 residues. CDR3 sequence (DNA): TGTGCCAGCAGCTTACAAACGGTAAACACTGAAGCTTTCTTT. This sequence encodes CASSLQTVNTEAFF.

This clone was seen a handful of times. The chain uses TRBV3-1 (or the pseudogene TRBV3-2) and TRBJ1-4, with D unclear. CDR1 is LGHDT, CDR2 YNNKEL, per germline (reference sequence). CDR3 size: 14 residues. V was clipped by 1 base and J by 11 bases, with 14 bases between them. CDR3 nucleotide sequence: TGTGCCAGCAGCCAAGTCCTTACCGTTGGGAAACTGTTTTTT. Amino acids: CASSQVLTVGKLFF.

CDR3 sequence (DNA): TGTGCCAGCAGCCGAGAAGGGAGCACCGGGGAGCTGTTTTTT. It encodes CASSREGSTGELFF. This chain joins TRBV5-4 and TRBJ2-2; possibly TRBD2 for D (5 bases). V was trimmed by 4 bases and J by 4 bases, leaving 11 bases between them. Germline V lookup: CDR1 SGHNT, CDR2 YYREEE (reference sequence). The CDR3 is 14 amino acids.

The rearrangement uses TRBV14 and TRBJ2-3; maybe TRBD2 (6 bases). Trimming shortened V by 1 base and J by 0 bases, and 14 bases separated the two germline ends. The V gene's germline CDR1 is SGHDN and CDR2 FVKESK. The CDR3 totals 17 residues. CDR3 amino acids: CASSQGLVIRSTDTQYF. CDR3 DNA sequence: TGTGCCAGCAGCCAAGGACTAGTGATCCGAAGCACAGATACGCAGTATTTT. The whole variable domain, filled in from reference TRBV14 and TRBJ2-3, reads EAGVTQFPSHSVIEKGQTVTLRCDPISGHDNLYWYRRVMGKEIKFLLHFVKESKQDESGMPNNRFLAERTGGTYSTLKVQPAELEDSGVYFCASSQGLVIRSTDTQYFGPGTRLTVL.

J is TRBJ2-7 and V is TRBV2; 9 nucleotides line up with TRBD1. CDR1 SNHLY and CDR2 FYNNEI come from the germline V gene. CDR3 length: 14 residues. V lost 4 bases, J lost 4 bases, and 5 bases stayed unmatched. The DNA of the CDR3 is TGTGCCAGCAGTGTGGACAGGGGATCTTACGAGCAGTACTTC. It is translated as CASSVDRGSYEQYF.

This chain connects TRBV7-8 to TRBJ2-7, with D possibly being TRBD1 or TRBD2 (7 bases each). This CDR3 is built from 15 residues. Looked up from germline, CDR1 is SGHVS and CDR2 is FQNEAQ. V lost 6 bases and J lost 0, with 15 bases in between. The CDR3, as DNA: TGTGCCAGCAGGCTAGGGGGCGGGAGCTCCTACGAGCAGTACTTC. Its protein is CASRLGGGSSYEQYF.

This clone was counted at least ten times. The V call is TRBV4-1, the J call TRBJ2-7, with D uncertain. This CDR3 is built from 15 residues. V dropped 2 bases and J dropped 2 bases, with 13 bases sitting between them. Per the germline V gene, CDR1 is MGHRA and CDR2 is YSYEKL. CDR3 loop: CASSQNVGLTYEQYF. The CDR3 DNA is TGCGCCAGCAGCCAAAACGTGGGATTAACCTACGAGCAGTACTTC.

V is TRBV29-1 and J is TRBJ2-1; 10 positions agree with TRBD1. The CDR3 covers 14 residues. V shed 5 bases, J shed 4 bases, and the junction held 5 bases outside the gene matches. Germline CDR1 and CDR2: SQVTM and ANQGSEA. The CDR3 loop reads CSVQGTGEYNEQFF. CDR3 in DNA: TGCAGCGTTCAAGGGACAGGGGAATACAATGAGCAGTTCTTC.

The chain has TRBV11-3 and TRBJ1-1; D is uncertain. V lost 5 bases and J lost 0, with 7 bases in between. Germline CDR1 SGHNT, CDR2 YENEEA. The CDR3 contains 13 residues. CDR3 bases: TGTGCCAGCAGCCGAACCCTGAACACTGAAGCTTTCTTT. This encodes CASSRTLNTEAFF.

The rearrangement links TRBV7-3 to TRBJ2-7; 7 bases line up with TRBD1. Germline V gene sequence: CDR1 SGHTA, CDR2 FQGTGA. The CDR3 spans 14 residues. Trimming cost V 0 bases and J 4 bases; bases outside gene matches: 3. The CDR3 sequence is CASSLTGQLYEQYF. CDR3 coding DNA: TGTGCCAGCAGCTTAACGGGACAGTTATACGAGCAGTACTTC.

The genes are TRBV9 and TRBJ2-7; possible D gene TRBD1, 5 bases. From germline, CDR1 is SGDLS and CDR2 YYNGEE. There are 15 residues in the CDR3. Trimming pared 0 bases from V and 2 bases from J, leaving 12 bases between. The CDR3 DNA reads as TGTGCCAGCAGCGTAGATGGACACCCTACCTACGAGCAGTACTTC. Protein: CASSVDGHPTYEQYF.

This chain connects TRBV27 to TRBJ2-5; TRBD1 agrees at 7 bases. Germline V gene data show CDR1 as MNHEY and CDR2 as SMNVEV (reference sequence). This CDR3 comprises 14 residues. The junction had 6 bases not matched to a gene; V was cut back by 4 bases and J by 4 bases. DNA for the CDR3: TGTGCCAGCAGTTCGTACCGGGACAGAGAGACCCAGTACTTC. It yields the protein CASSSYRDRETQYF.